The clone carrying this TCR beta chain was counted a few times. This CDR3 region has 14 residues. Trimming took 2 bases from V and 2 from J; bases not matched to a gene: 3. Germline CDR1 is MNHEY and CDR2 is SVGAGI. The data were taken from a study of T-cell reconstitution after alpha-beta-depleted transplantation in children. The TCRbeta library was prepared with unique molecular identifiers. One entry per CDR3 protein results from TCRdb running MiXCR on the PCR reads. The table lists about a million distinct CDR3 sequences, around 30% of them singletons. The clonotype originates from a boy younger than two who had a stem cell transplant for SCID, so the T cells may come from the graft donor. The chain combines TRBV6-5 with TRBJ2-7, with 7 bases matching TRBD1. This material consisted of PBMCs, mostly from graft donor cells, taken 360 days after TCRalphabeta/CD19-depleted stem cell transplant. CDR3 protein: CASSYRQGPYEQYF. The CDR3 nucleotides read TGTGCCAGCAGTTACCGACAGGGACCCTACGAGCAGTACTTC.